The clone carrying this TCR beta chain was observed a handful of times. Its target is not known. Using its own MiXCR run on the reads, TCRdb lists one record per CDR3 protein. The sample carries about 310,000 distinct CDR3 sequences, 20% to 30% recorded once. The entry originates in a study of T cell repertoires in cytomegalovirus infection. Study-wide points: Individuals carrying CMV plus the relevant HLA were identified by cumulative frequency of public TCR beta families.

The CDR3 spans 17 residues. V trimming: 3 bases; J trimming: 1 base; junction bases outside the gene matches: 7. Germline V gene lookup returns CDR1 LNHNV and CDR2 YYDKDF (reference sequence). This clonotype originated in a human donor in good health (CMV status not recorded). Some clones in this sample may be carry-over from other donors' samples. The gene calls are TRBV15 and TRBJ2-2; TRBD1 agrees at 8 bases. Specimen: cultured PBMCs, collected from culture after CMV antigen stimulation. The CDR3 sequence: CATSRGPGQENTGELFF. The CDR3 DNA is TGTGCCACCAGCAGGGGACCGGGACAGGAGAACACCGGGGAGCTGTTTTTT.